The T cell receptor (beta chain) described here comes from a study of regulatory T cells in long-lasting Graves disease. Study results and caveats: Persistent patients had a count of shared public clonotypes (2,741) that exceeded that of new patients (966). Favoring TRBV28, TRBJ1-2 and TRBJ2-5 was a feature seen in persistent disease. Persistent Graves' cases showed lower TCR diversity than newly diagnosed cases.

Time point indicated: newly diagnosed GD, antithyroid drugs for less than 3 months. Researchers made the TCR library from RNA that was extracted from PBMCs. EDTA tubes held 9 to 10 milliliters of peripheral blood from each patient. This clonotype was observed at least ten times. What it binds is unknown. The length of the CDR3 is 10 residues. Germline V CDR1 and CDR2: LGHDT, YNNKEL (reference sequence). Between the trimmed V and J ends, which lost 9 bases and 4 bases, there was a span of 3 bases. Through Arm-PCR of CDR3 regions and iRepertoire HTBI primers, TCR beta libraries were built. TCRdb re-analysed the multiplex PCR reads in MiXCR, keeping a single row per CDR3 protein. The sample carries about 200,000 distinct CDR3 sequences, about 16% recorded once.

Sequenced material: peripheral blood mononuclear cells (PBMCs), taken at new diagnosis, from a patient treated with antithyroid drugs. This receptor was identified in a female donor with Graves disease. The chain uses TRBV3-1 and TRBJ1-4; D gene uncertain. The CDR3 nucleotides are TGTGCCAGTGGTAATGAAAAACTGTTTTTT. It is translated as CASGNEKLFF.